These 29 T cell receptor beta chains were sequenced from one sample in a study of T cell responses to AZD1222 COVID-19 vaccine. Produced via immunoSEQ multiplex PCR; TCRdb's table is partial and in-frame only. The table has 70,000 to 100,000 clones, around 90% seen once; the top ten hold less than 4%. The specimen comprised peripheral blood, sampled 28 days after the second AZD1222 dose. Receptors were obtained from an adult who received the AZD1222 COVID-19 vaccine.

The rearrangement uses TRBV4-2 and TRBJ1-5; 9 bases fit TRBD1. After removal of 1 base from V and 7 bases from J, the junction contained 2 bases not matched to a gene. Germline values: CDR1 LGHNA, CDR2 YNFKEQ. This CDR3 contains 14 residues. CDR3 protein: CASSQGTGVQPQHF. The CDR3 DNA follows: TGTGCCAGCAGCCAAGGGACAGGGGTACAGCCCCAGCATTTT.

In DNA form, the CDR3 reads TGTGCCAGTAGTCCGTCACAGGGGAACTATGGCTACACCTTC. This gives the protein CASSPSQGNYGYTF. The gene calls are TRBV19 and TRBJ1-2, with 7 bases fitting TRBD1. CDR1 and CDR2 from the germline V gene are LNHDA and SQIVND (reference sequence). V gave up 5 bases and J gave up 2 bases; unmatched junction bases: 5. The CDR3 runs to 14 residues.

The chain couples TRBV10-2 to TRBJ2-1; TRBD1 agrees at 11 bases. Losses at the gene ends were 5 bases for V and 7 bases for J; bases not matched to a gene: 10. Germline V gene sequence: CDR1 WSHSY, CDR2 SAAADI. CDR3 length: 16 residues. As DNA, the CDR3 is TGCGCCAGCAGTACCCCCCGGGACAGGGGGAGGAATGAGCAGTTCTTC. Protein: CASSTPRDRGRNEQFF.

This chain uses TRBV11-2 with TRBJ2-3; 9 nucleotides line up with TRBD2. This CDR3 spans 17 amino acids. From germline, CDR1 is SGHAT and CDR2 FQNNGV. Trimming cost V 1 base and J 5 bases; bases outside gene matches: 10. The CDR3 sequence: CASSLVGGAGGQDTQYF. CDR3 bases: TGTGCCAGCAGCTTAGTTGGAGGCGCGGGGGGGCAAGATACGCAGTATTTT.

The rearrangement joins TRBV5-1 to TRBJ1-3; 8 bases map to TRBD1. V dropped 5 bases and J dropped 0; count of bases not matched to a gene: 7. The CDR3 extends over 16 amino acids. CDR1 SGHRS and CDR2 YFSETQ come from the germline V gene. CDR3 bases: TGCGCCAGCAGTTCGGCAGGGGGCTTCTCTGGAAACACCATATATTTT. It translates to CASSSAGGFSGNTIYF.

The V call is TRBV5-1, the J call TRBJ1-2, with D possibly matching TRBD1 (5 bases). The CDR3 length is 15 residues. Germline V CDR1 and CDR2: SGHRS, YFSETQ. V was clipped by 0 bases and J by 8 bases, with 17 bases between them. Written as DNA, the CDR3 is TGCGCCAGCAGCTTGGAAGCAGGGACCAGGTTAGGCTACACCTTC. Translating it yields CASSLEAGTRLGYTF. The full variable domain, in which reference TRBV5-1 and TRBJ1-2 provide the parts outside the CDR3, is KAGVTQTPRYLIKTRGQQVTLSCSPISGHRSVSWYQQTPGQGLQFLFEYFSETQRNKGNFPGRFSGRQFSNSRSEMNVSTLELGDSALYLCASSLEAGTRLGYTFGSGTRLTVV.

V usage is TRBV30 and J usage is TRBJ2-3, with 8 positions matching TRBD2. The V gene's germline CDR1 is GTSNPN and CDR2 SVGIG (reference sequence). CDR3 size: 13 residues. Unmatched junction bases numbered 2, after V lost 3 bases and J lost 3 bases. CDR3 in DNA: TGTGCCTGGAGGGTAGCGGGGACAGATACGCAGTATTTT. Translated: CAWRVAGTDTQYF.

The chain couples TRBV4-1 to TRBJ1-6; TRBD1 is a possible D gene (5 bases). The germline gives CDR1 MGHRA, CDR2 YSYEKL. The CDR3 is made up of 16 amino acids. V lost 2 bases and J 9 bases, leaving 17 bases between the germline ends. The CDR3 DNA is TGCGCCAGCAGCCAAATCGGGGCAGGGTTGGGTTCACCCCTCCACTTT. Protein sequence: CASSQIGAGLGSPLHF.

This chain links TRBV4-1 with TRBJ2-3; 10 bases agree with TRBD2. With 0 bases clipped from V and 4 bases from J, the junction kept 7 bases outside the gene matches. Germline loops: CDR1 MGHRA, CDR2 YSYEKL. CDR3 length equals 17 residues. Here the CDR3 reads CASSQDSPSGGPDTQYF. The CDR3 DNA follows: TGCGCCAGCAGCCAAGATTCGCCTAGCGGGGGCCCAGATACGCAGTATTTT.

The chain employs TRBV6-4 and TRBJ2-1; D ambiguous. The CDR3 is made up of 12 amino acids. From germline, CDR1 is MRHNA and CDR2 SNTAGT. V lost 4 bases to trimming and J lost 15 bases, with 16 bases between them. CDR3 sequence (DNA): TGTGCCAGCAGTGGGTCCTGGCCACCTGGGTTCTTC. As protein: CASSGSWPPGFF.

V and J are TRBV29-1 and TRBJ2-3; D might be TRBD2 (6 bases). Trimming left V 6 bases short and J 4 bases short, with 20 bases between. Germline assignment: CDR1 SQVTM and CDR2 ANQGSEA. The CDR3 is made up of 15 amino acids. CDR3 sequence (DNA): TGCAGCGTACGCGGGACTCCTCTTGTCGCAGATACGCAGTATTTT. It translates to CSVRGTPLVADTQYF.

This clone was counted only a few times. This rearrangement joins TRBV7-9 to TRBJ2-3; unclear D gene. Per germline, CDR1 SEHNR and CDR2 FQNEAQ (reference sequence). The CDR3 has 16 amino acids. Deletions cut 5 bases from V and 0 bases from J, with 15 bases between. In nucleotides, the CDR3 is TGTGCCAGCAGCCGTGGGGATAGGCTCAGCACAGATACGCAGTATTTT. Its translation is CASSRGDRLSTDTQYF. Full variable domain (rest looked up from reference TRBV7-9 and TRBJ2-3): DTGVSQNPRHKITKRGQNVTFRCDPISEHNRLYWYRQTLGQGPEFLTYFQNEAQLEKSRLLSDRFSAERPKGSFSTLEIQRTEQGDSAMYLCASSRGDRLSTDTQYFGPGTRLTVL.

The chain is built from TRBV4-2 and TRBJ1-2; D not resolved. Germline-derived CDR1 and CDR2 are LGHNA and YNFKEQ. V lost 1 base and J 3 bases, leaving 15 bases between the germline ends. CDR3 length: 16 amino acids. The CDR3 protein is CASSQVFPNSDYGYTF. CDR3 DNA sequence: TGTGCCAGCAGCCAAGTTTTCCCCAATTCCGACTATGGCTACACCTTC.

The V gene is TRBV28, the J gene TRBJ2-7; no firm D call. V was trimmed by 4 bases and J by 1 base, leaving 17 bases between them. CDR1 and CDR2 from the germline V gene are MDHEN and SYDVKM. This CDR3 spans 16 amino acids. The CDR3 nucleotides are TGTGCCAGCAGTTCGCCCTCCCGAGTTGGTTCCTACGAGCAGTACTTC. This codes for CASSSPSRVGSYEQYF.

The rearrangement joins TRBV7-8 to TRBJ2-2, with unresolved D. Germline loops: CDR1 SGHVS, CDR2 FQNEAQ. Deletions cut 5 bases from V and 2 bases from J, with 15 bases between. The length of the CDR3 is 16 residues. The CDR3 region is CASSLFVGSNTGELFF. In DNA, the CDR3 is TGTGCCAGCAGCCTCTTCGTGGGCTCAAACACCGGGGAGCTGTTTTTT.

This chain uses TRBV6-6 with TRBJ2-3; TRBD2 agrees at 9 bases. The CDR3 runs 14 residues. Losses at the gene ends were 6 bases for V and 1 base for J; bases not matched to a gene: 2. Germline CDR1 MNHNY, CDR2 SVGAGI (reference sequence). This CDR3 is CASRLAGRTDTQYF. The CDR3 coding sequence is TGTGCCAGCAGGCTAGCGGGGCGCACAGATACGCAGTATTTT.

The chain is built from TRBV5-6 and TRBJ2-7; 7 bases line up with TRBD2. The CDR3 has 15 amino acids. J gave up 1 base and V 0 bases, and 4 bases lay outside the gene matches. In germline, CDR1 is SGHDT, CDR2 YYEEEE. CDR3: CASSLVLAASYEQYF. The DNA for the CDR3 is TGTGCCAGCAGCTTGGTGCTAGCGGCATCCTACGAGCAGTACTTC.

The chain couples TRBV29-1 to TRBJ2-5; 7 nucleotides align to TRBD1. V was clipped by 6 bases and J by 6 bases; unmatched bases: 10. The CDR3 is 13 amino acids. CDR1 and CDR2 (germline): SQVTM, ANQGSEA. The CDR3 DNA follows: TGCAGCGTCCTCTCTTTACAGGGGAAGACCCAGTACTTC. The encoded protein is CSVLSLQGKTQYF.

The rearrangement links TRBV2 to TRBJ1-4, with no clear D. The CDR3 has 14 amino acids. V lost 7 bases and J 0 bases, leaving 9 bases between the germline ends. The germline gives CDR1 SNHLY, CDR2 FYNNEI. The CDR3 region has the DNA TGTGCCAGCACACCGGATTCAACTAATGAAAAACTGTTTTTT. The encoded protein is CASTPDSTNEKLFF.

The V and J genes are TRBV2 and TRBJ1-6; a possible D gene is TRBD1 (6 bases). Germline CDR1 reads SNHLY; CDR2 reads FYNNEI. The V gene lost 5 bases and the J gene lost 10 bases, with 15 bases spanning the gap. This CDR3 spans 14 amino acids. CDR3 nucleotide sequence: TGTGCCAGCAGTTCACAGGGAATGGCCTCACCCCTCCACTTT. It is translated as CASSSQGMASPLHF.

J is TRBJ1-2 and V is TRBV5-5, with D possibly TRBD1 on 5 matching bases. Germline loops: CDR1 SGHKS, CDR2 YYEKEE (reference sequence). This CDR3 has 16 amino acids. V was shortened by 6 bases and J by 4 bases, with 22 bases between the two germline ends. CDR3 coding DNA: TGTGCCAGCAACCCCTCTGCGAGGGGCTCGGGCTATGGCTACACCTTC. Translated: CASNPSARGSGYGYTF.

CDR3 loop: CASSPGTDKRYGYTF. CDR3 DNA: TGTGCCAGCAGCCCCGGGACAGATAAACGCTATGGCTACACCTTC. The genes are TRBV7-3 and TRBJ1-2; 7 nucleotides align to TRBD1. This CDR3 is built from 15 residues. The germline V gene encodes CDR1 SGHTA and CDR2 FQGTGA. The J segment lost 4 bases and the V segment lost 5 bases, leaving 10 bases of the junction unmatched. Full variable domain (rest looked up from reference TRBV7-3 and TRBJ1-2): GAGVSQTPSNKVTEKGKYVELRCDPISGHTALYWYRQSLGQGPEFLIYFQGTGAADDSGLPNDRFFAVRPEGSVSTLKIQRTERGDSAVYLCASSPGTDKRYGYTFGSGTRLTVV.

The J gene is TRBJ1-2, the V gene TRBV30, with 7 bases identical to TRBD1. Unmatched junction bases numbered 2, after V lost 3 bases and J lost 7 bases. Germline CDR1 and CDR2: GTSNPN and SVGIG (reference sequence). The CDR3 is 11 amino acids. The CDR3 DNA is TGTGCCTGGAGAGGGGGCTCTGGCTACACCTTC. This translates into CAWRGGSGYTF.

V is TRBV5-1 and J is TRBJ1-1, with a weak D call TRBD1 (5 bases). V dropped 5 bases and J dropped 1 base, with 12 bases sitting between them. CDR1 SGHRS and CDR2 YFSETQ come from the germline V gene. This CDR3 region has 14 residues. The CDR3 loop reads CASSSRDGNTEAFF. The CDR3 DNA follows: TGCGCCAGCAGTTCCAGGGACGGGAACACTGAAGCTTTCTTT.

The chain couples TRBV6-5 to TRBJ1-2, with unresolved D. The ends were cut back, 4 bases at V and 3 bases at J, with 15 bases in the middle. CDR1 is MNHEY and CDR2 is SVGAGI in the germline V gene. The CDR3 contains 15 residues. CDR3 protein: CASSFAGSNDYGYTF. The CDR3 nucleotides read TGTGCCAGCAGTTTCGCGGGGTCGAACGACTATGGCTACACCTTC.

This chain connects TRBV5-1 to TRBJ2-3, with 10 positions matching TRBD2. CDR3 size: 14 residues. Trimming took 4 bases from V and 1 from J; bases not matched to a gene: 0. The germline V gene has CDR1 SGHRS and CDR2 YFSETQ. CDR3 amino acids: CASSSGGGTDTQYF. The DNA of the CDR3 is TGCGCCAGCAGCAGCGGGGGGGGCACAGATACGCAGTATTTT.

The DNA for the CDR3 is TGTGCCAGCAGTTTCCCCACCACAGGGAGGAACTATGGCTACACCTTC. Protein sequence: CASSFPTTGRNYGYTF. The gene calls are TRBV28 and TRBJ1-2, with D perhaps TRBD1 (6 bases). CDR1 and CDR2 from the germline V gene are MDHEN and SYDVKM. This CDR3 is built from 16 residues. Deletions cut 3 bases from V and 2 bases from J, with 16 bases between.

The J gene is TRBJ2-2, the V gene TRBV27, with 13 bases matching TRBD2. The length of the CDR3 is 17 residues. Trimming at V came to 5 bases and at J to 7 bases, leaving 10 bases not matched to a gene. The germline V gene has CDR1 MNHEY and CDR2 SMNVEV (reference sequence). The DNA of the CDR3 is TGTGCCAGCAGTCCACGCACTAGCGGGGGGGCTGGCGGGGAGCTGTTTTTT. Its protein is CASSPRTSGGAGGELFF.

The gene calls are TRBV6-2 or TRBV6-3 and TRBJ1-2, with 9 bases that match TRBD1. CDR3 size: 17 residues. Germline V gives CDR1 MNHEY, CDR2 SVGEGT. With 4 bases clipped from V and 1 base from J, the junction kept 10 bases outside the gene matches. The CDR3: CASSSPGQGLLNYGYTF. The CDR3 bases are TGTGCCAGCAGTTCCCCGGGACAGGGACTTCTTAACTATGGCTACACCTTC.